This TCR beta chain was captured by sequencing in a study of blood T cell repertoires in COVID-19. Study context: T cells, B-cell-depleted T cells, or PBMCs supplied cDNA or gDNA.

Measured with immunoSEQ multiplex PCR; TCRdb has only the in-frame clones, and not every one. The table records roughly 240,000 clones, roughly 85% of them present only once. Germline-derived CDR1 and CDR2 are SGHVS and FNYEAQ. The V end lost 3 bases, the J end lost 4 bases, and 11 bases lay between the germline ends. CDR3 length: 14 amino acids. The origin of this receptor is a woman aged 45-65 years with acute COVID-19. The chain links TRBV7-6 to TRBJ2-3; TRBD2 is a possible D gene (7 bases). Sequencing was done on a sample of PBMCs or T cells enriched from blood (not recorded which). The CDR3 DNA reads TGTGCCAGCAGCTTCCGGGGGGCCGCAGATACGCAGTATTTT. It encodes CASSFRGAADTQYF. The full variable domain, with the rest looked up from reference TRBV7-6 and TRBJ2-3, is GAGVSQSPRYKVTKRGQDVALRCDPISGHVSLYWYRQALGQGPEFLTYFNYEAQQDKSGLPNDRFSAERPEGSISTLTIQRTEQRDSAMYRCASSFRGAADTQYFGPGTRLTVL.